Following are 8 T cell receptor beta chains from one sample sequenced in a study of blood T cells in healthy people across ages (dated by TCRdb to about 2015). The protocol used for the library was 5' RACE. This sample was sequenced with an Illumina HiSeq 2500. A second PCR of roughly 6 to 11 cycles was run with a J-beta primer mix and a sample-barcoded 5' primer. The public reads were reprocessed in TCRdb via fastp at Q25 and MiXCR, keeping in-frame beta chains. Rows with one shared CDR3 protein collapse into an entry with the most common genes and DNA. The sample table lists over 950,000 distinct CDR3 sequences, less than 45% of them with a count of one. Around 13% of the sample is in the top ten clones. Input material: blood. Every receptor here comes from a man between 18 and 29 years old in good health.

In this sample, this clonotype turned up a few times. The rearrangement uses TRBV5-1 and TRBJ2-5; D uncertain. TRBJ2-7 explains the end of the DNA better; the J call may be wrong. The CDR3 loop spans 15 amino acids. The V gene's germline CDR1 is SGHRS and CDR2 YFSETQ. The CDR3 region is CASSLIFGGNHEQYF. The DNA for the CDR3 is TGCGCCAGCAGCTTGATTTTCGGCGGTAACCACGAGCAGTACTTC.

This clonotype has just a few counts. The CDR3 DNA reads TGTGCCAGCAGTTACTCTGGACAGGAGAGCTACGAGCAGTACTTC. As protein: CASSYSGQESYEQYF. The chain uses TRBV6-2 or TRBV6-3 and TRBJ2-7, with 7 bases that match TRBD1. Germline V lookup: CDR1 MNHEY, CDR2 SVGEGT. The V segment lost 0 bases and the J segment 3 bases; nucleotides outside the gene matches: 5. This CDR3 has 15 amino acids.

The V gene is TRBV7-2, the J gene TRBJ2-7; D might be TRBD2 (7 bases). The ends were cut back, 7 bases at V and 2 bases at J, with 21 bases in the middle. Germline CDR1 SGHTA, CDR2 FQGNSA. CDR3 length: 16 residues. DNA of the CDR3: TGTGCCAGCAACCCCCGGGGGGCGGAGATCCCCTACGAGCAGTACTTC. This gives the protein CASNPRGAEIPYEQYF.

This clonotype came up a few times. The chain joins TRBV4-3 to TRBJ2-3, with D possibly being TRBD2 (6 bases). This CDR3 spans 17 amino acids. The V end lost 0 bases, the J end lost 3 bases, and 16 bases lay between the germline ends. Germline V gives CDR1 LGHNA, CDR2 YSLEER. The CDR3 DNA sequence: TGCGCCAGCAGCCAAGAATCTTTTGCGGGGTGGACAGATACGCAGTATTTT. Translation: CASSQESFAGWTDTQYF.

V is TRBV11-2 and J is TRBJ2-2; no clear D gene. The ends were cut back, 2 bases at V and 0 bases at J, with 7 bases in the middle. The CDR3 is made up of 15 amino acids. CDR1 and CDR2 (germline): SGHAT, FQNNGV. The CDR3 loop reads CASSLLAANTGELFF. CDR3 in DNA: TGTGCCAGCAGCTTATTGGCCGCGAACACCGGGGAGCTGTTTTTT. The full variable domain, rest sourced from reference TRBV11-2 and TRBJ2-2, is EAGVAQSPRYKIIEKRQSVAFWCNPISGHATLYWYQQILGQGPKLLIQFQNNGVVDDSQLPKDRFSAERLKGVDSTLKIQPAKLEDSAVYLCASSLLAANTGELFFGEGSRLTVL.

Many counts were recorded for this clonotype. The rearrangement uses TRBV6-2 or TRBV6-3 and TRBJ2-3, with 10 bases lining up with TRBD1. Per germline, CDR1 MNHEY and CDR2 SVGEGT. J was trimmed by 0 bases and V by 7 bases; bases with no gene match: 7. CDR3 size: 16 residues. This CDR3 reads CASKGQGISSTDTQYF. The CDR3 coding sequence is TGTGCCAGCAAGGGACAGGGGATTTCTAGCACAGATACGCAGTATTTT.

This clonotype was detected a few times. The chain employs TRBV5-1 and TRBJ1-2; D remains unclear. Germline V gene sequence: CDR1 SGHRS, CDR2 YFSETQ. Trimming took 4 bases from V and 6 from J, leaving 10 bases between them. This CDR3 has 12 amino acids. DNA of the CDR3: TGCGCCAGCAGCGGCGGGGTAAATGGCTACACCTTC. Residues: CASSGGVNGYTF. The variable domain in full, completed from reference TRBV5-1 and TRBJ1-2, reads KAGVTQTPRYLIKTRGQQVTLSCSPISGHRSVSWYQQTPGQGLQFLFEYFSETQRNKGNFPGRFSGRQFSNSRSEMNVSTLELGDSALYLCASSGGVNGYTFGSGTRLTVV.

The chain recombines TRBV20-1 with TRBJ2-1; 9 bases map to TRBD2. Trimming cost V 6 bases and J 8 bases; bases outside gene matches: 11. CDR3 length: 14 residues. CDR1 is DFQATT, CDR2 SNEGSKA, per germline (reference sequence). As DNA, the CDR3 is TGCAGTGCAACCATGGCGGGAGGGCTTGATGAGCAGTTCTTC. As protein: CSATMAGGLDEQFF.